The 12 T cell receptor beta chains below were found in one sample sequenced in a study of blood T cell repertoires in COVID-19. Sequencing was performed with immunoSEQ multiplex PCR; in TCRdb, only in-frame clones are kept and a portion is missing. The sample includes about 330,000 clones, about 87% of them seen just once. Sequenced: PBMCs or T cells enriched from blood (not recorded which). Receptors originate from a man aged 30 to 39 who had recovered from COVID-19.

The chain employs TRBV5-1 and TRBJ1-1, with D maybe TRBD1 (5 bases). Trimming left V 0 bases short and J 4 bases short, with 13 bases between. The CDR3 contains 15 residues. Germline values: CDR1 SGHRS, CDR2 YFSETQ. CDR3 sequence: CASSLVSRGGTEAFF. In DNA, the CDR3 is TGCGCCAGCAGCTTGGTCAGTCGCGGGGGCACTGAAGCTTTCTTT.

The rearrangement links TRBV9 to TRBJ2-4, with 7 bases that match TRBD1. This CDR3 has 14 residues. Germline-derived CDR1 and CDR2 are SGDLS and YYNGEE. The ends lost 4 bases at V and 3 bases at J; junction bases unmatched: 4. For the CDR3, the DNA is TGTGCCAGCAGCCTAGGGGACAGCAAAAACATTCAGTACTTC. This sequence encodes CASSLGDSKNIQYF.

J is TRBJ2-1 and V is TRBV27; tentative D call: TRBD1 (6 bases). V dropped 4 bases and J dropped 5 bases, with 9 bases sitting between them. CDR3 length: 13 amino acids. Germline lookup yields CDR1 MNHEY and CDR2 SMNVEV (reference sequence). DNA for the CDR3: TGTGCCAGCAGTTGGACAGCAAACAATGAGCAGTTCTTC. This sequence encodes CASSWTANNEQFF.

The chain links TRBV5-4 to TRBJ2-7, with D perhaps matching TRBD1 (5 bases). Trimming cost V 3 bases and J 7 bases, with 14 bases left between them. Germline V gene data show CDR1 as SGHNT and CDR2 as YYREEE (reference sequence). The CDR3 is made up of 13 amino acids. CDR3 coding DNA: TGTGCCAGCAGCTCCACTGGCACAGGTGAGCAGTACTTC. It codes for CASSSTGTGEQYF.

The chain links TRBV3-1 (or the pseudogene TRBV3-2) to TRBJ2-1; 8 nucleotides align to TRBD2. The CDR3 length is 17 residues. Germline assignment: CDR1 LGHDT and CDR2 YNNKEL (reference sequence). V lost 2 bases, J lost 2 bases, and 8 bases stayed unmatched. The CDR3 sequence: CASSQPRGGQTYNEQFF. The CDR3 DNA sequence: TGTGCCAGCAGCCAACCCCGGGGGGGGCAGACCTACAATGAGCAGTTCTTC.

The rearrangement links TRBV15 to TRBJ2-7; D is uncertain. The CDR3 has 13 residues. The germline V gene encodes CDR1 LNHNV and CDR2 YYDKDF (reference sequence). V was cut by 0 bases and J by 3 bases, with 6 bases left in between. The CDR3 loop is CATSREQFYEQYF. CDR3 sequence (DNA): TGTGCCACCAGCAGAGAACAGTTCTACGAGCAGTACTTC.

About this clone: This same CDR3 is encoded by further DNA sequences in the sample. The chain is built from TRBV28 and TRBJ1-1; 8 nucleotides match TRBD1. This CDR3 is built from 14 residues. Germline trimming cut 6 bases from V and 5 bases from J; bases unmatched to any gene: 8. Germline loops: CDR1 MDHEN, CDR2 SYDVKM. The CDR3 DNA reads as TGTGCCAGCAGCCCCGGACAGGGTTGGACTGAAGCTTTCTTT. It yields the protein CASSPGQGWTEAFF.

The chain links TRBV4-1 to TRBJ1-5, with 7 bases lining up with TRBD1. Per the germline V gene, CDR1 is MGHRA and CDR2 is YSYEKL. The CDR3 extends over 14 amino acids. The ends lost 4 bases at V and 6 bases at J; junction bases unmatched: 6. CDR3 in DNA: TGCGCCAGCAGCCCCGGGACAGTAGGTCAGCCCCAGCATTTT. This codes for CASSPGTVGQPQHF.

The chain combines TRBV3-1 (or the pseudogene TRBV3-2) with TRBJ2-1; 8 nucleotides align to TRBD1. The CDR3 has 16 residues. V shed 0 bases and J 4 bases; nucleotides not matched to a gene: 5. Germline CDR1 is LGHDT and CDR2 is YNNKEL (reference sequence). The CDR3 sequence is CASSQDLGQVYNEQFF. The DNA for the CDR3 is TGTGCCAGCAGCCAAGATCTGGGACAGGTATACAATGAGCAGTTCTTC.

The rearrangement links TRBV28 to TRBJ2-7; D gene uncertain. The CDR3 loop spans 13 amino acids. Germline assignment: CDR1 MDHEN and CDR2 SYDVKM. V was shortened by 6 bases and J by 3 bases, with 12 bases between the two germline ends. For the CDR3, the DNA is TGTGCCAGCAGCCCACTGTCGAGCTACGAGCAGTACTTC. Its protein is CASSPLSSYEQYF. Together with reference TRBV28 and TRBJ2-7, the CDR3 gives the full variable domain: DVKVTQSSRYLVKRTGEKVFLECVQDMDHENMFWYRQDPGLGLRLIYFSYDVKMKEKGDIPEGYSVSREKKERFSLILESASTNQTSMYLCASSPLSSYEQYFGPGTRLTVT.

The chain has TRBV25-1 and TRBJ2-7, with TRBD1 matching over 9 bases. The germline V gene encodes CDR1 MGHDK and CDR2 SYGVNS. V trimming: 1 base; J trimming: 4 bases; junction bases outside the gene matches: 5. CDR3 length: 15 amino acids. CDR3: CASSESGTGPYEQYF. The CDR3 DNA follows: TGTGCCAGCAGTGAATCTGGGACAGGGCCGTACGAGCAGTACTTC.

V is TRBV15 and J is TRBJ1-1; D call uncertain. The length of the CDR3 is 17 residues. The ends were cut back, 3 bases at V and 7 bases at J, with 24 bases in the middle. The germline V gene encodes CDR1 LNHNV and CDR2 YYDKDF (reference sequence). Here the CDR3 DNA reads TGTGCCACCAGCAGGGGGATCCCCAGAGGACTACCCCATGAAGCTTTCTTT. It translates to CATSRGIPRGLPHEAFF.